These 22 T cell receptor beta chains share one sample of origin, sequenced in a study of T cell repertoires in cytomegalovirus infection. Their antigens are not known. TCRdb ran MiXCR on the reads and lists one entry per CDR3 protein. The repertoire has around 430,000 distinct CDR3 sequences, under 45% of them found once; the top ten carry around 45%. This material consisted of cultured PBMCs, taken from culture after CMV antigen stimulation. All receptors come from a human donor in good health (CMV status not recorded). Some clones in this sample may be carry-over from other donors' samples.

This clonotype was counted between two and nine times. Its ends do not fully match the called genes, so a read error is possible. The chain is built from TRBV12-3 or TRBV12-4 and TRBJ2-7; 8 positions agree with TRBD1. The CDR3 has 14 amino acids. CDR3 sequence reads: CASSWTGSSYEQYF. The CDR3 DNA is TGCGCCAGCAGCTGGACAGGGAGCTCCTACGAGCAGTACTTC.

This CDR3 reads CASSYLRSYNSPLHF. DNA for the CDR3: TGTGCCAGCAGCTATTTACGGTCTTATAATTCACCCCTCCACTTT. The chain has TRBV7-2 and TRBJ1-6; D is ambiguous. Germline CDR1 reads SGHTA; CDR2 reads FQGNSA. The CDR3 totals 15 residues. Trimming cost V 4 bases and J 4 bases, with 11 bases left between them.

At least ten counts were recorded for this clonotype. V gene TRBV6-1 combines with J gene TRBJ2-7; no definite D call. The V end lost 1 base, the J end lost 0 bases, and 10 bases lay between the germline ends. The germline gives CDR1 MNHNS, CDR2 SASEGT. The CDR3 has 15 residues. The CDR3 DNA reads as TGTGCCAGCAGTGAAGATTACAGCGTCTCCTACGAGCAGTACTTC. Translating gives CASSEDYSVSYEQYF.

The genes are TRBV2 and TRBJ2-3; D is possibly TRBD1 or TRBD2 (6 bases each). CDR3 length: 14 residues. The V end lost 6 bases, the J end lost 7 bases, and 17 bases lay between the germline ends. Per the germline V gene, CDR1 is SNHLY and CDR2 is FYNNEI. The CDR3 nucleotides read TGTGCCAGCAGACTCGGACCGGGGGCCTATACGCAGTATTTT. It yields the protein CASRLGPGAYTQYF.

The chain employs TRBV2 and TRBJ1-5; D is perhaps TRBD1 (5 bases). The CDR3 loop spans 15 amino acids. Germline assignment: CDR1 SNHLY and CDR2 FYNNEI. V shed 1 base and J shed 7 bases, with 14 bases lying between them. The CDR3 DNA is TGTGCCAGCAGTGAAGATAAGACAGTAGACCAGCCCCAGCATTTT. Protein product: CASSEDKTVDQPQHF.

This clonotype has a handful of counts. The gene calls are TRBV4-1 and TRBJ1-2; D not certain. The CDR3 covers 11 residues. CDR1 MGHRA and CDR2 YSYEKL come from the germline V gene. The ends were cut back, 5 bases at V and 8 bases at J, with 9 bases in the middle. The CDR3 spells CASSSFGGYTF. CDR3 DNA sequence: TGCGCCAGCAGCTCGTTCGGCGGCTACACCTTC.

This rearrangement joins TRBV7-9 to TRBJ2-2; D uncertain. The CDR3 covers 15 residues. From germline, CDR1 is SEHNR and CDR2 FQNEAQ (reference sequence). Trimming took off 5 bases at V and 6 bases at J, with 16 bases between the two ends. This CDR3 is CASSDWMVWPGELFF. The DNA for the CDR3 is TGTGCCAGCAGCGACTGGATGGTTTGGCCCGGGGAGCTGTTTTTT. The full variable domain, rest sourced from reference TRBV7-9 and TRBJ2-2, is DTGVSQNPRHKITKRGQNVTFRCDPISEHNRLYWYRQTLGQGPEFLTYFQNEAQLEKSRLLSDRFSAERPKGSFSTLEIQRTEQGDSAMYLCASSDWMVWPGELFFGEGSRLTVL.

The chain has TRBV2 and TRBJ1-2; TRBD1 is a possible D gene (6 bases). Deletions cut 7 bases from V and 6 bases from J, with 15 bases between. In germline, CDR1 is SNHLY, CDR2 FYNNEI. The CDR3 has 13 amino acids. CDR3: CASTPYGGHGYTF. Here the CDR3 DNA reads TGTGCCAGCACCCCGTACGGGGGGCATGGCTACACCTTC.

The chain couples TRBV7-2 to TRBJ2-3; D gene ambiguous. V was shortened by 2 bases and J by 2 bases, with 14 bases between the two germline ends. Germline CDR1 reads SGHTA; CDR2 reads FQGNSA. CDR3 length: 16 amino acids. CDR3 bases: TGTGCCAGCAGCTTACGGATCCAAGCCCTCACAGATACGCAGTATTTT. This translates into CASSLRIQALTDTQYF.

This clonotype has a handful of counts. The V gene is TRBV7-4, the J gene TRBJ2-7; D remains ambiguous. Germline V gene data show CDR1 as SGHVT and CDR2 as SQSDAQ. Between the trimmed V and J ends, which lost 5 bases and 3 bases, there was a span of 14 bases. CDR3 length: 14 amino acids. The CDR3 coding sequence is TGTGCCAGCAGCCCCTGGACCCAAGTCTACGAGCAGTACTTC. Residues: CASSPWTQVYEQYF.

As to this clonotype: A much larger clone lies one base from this, so it may be a read error. This chain uses TRBV7-2 with TRBJ1-3; D unclear. The germline V gene encodes CDR1 SGHTA and CDR2 FQGNSA. This CDR3 spans 17 amino acids. The CDR3 here is CASSLNSPGVFGNTLYF. The CDR3 DNA follows: TGTGCCAGCAGCTTAAATAGTCCGGGTGTTTTTGGAAACACCTTATATTTT.

This chain connects TRBV20-1 to TRBJ2-7, with D possibly matching TRBD1 (6 bases). V lost 5 bases and J lost 1, with 15 bases in between. This CDR3 is 14 amino acids long. Germline V gives CDR1 DFQATT, CDR2 SNEGSKA (reference sequence). Here the CDR3 DNA reads TGCAGTGCTGTCTGGGGGACACTTTCCTACGAGCAGTACTTC. Translation gives CSAVWGTLSYEQYF.

This chain links TRBV10-3 with TRBJ2-3, with TRBD2 matching 8 bases. In germline, CDR1 is ENHRY, CDR2 SYGVKD. The CDR3 has 19 residues. V shed 4 bases and J 0 bases; nucleotides not matched to a gene: 15. CDR3 protein: CAISGRARGAETSTDTQYF. The CDR3 DNA reads as TGTGCCATCAGTGGGAGGGCGCGGGGGGCCGAGACTAGCACAGATACGCAGTATTTT.

The chain combines TRBV24-1 with TRBJ2-1; the match to TRBD1 covers 8 bases. The CDR3 is made up of 16 amino acids. The J segment lost 3 bases and the V segment lost 5 bases, leaving 8 bases of the junction unmatched. CDR1 is KGHDR and CDR2 is SFDVKD in the germline V gene. In DNA form, the CDR3 reads TGTGCCACCAGTGGAACCGGGACAGGCTACTACAATGAGCAGTTCTTC. Amino acid sequence: CATSGTGTGYYNEQFF.

This clonotype was counted only a few times. The chain links TRBV7-6 to TRBJ2-3, with 7 bases lining up with TRBD2. CDR1 SGHVS and CDR2 FNYEAQ come from the germline V gene. With V trimmed by 3 bases and J by 0 bases, 9 bases remained unmatched. CDR3 size: 17 residues. The CDR3 region has the DNA TGTGCCAGCAGCTTCATGGGTGGGGGGGTTAGCACAGATACGCAGTATTTT. Protein product: CASSFMGGGVSTDTQYF.

J is TRBJ1-3 and V is TRBV7-2; possible D gene TRBD1, 5 bases. The CDR3 sequence is 17 residues long. From germline, CDR1 is SGHTA and CDR2 FQGNSA. Deletions cut 1 base from V and 3 bases from J, with 16 bases between. The CDR3 sequence is CASSLEPWAGSGNTIYF. CDR3 in DNA: TGTGCCAGCAGCTTAGAGCCCTGGGCAGGGAGTGGAAACACCATATATTTT.

The chain joins TRBV20-1 to TRBJ1-1; TRBD1 might be the D (6 bases). Germline CDR1 and CDR2: DFQATT and SNEGSKA (reference sequence). Deletions cut 4 bases from V and 4 bases from J, with 10 bases between. This CDR3 is 12 amino acids long. CDR3 protein: CSAIRGFTEAFF. CDR3 sequence (DNA): TGCAGTGCTATAAGGGGGTTCACTGAAGCTTTCTTT.

The chain recombines TRBV12-3 or TRBV12-4 with TRBJ1-1, with D possibly being TRBD1 (6 bases). This CDR3 contains 12 residues. Deletions cut 6 bases from V and 5 bases from J, with 10 bases between. CDR3 sequence reads: CASRPDRTEAFF. CDR3 coding DNA: TGTGCCAGCAGACCTGACAGGACTGAAGCTTTCTTT.

V and J are TRBV5-3 and TRBJ2-6; D remains ambiguous. TRBV5-3 counts as an open reading frame of uncertain function. V was clipped by 8 bases and J by 2 bases, with 17 bases between them. This CDR3 contains 16 residues. The CDR3 is CASSPGMGAGANVLTF. CDR3 coding DNA: TGTGCCAGCAGCCCGGGTATGGGTGCTGGGGCCAACGTCCTGACTTTC.

This clonotype has just a few counts. J is TRBJ2-7 and V is TRBV20-1; D not certain. Between the trimmed V and J ends, which lost 7 bases and 9 bases, there was a span of 16 bases. The CDR3 is 11 residues long. Germline V gene lookup returns CDR1 DFQATT and CDR2 SNEGSKA (reference sequence). The CDR3 DNA sequence: TGCAGTGGCTTCGGGTCGGAGTGGCAGTACTTC. It codes for CSGFGSEWQYF.

The chain combines TRBV7-6 with TRBJ1-1; TRBD1 might be the D (5 bases). Germline V gene lookup returns CDR1 SGHVS and CDR2 FNYEAQ. The CDR3 extends over 12 amino acids. With 5 bases removed from V and 11 bases from J, the gap between germline ends came to 15 bases. This CDR3 reads CASSLRGANAFF. The CDR3 coding sequence is TGTGCCAGCAGCCTCCGTGGGGCGAACGCTTTCTTT.

This clonotype turned up a few times. The V and J genes are TRBV11-2 and TRBJ2-1; D is ambiguous. The CDR3 has 16 amino acids. Germline V gives CDR1 SGHAT, CDR2 FQNNGV. The ends were cut back, 2 bases at V and 0 bases at J, with 11 bases in the middle. For the CDR3, the DNA is TGTGCCAGCAGCTTATTCTCCCGGAGCTCCTACAATGAGCAGTTCTTC. This encodes CASSLFSRSSYNEQFF.